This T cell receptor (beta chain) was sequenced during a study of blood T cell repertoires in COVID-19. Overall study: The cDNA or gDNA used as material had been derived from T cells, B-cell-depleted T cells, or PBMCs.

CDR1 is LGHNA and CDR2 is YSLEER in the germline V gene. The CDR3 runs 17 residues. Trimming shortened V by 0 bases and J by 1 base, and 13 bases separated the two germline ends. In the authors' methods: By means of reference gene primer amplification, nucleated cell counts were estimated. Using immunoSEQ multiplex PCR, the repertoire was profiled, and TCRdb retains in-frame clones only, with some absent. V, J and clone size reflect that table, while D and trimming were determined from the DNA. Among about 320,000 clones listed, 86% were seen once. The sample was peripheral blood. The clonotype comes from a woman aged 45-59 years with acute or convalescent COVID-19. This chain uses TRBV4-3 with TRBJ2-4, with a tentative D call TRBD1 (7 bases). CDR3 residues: CASSQDPAGGAKNIQYF. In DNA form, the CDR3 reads TGCGCCAGCAGCCAAGATCCGGCAGGGGGGGCCAAAAACATTCAGTACTTC.